Sequencing of this T cell receptor (beta chain) was carried out in a study of vaccination and CD4 T cells after COVID-19. As for treatment: roughly nine-day PBMC culture with coronavirus spike peptide pools or control peptides (ViraFEST assay). Worth noting for this clonotype: Its cognate antigen is unknown.

An Oncomine TCR Beta short-read assay was used to sequence the DNA from cultured CD4+ T cells. Via MiXCR, TCRdb re-called the PCR reads, giving one row per CDR3 protein. The table includes some 15,000 distinct CDR3 sequences, over 50% detected once. V was cut by 5 bases and J by 1 base, with 12 bases left in between. This CDR3 comprises 16 residues. CDR1 and CDR2 (germline): LNHDA, SQIVND (reference sequence). Sequencing was carried out using CD4+ T cells from blood, cultured in vitro. This chain links TRBV19 with TRBJ2-6, with D tentatively TRBD2 (6 bases). This TCR derives from a human donor who had recovered from COVID-19. CDR3 sequence reads: CASSSAGLSGANVLTF. The CDR3 DNA follows: TGTGCCAGTAGTTCCGCGGGGCTATCTGGGGCCAACGTCCTGACTTTC.